The 5 T cell receptor beta chains given below trace back to one sample, sequenced in a study of response to subunit inactivated influenza vaccine. Via MiXCR, TCRdb re-called the RT-PCR reads, giving one row per CDR3 protein. The top ten clones hold roughly a tenth of a sample with more than 700,000 distinct CDR3 sequences, 20% to 25% of them seen once. The starting material was PBMCs from blood, obtained more than 4 days after vaccination. The origin of the receptors is a man in his forties or fifties who received an inactivated influenza vaccine.

V and J are TRBV28 and TRBJ1-2; 8 bases fit TRBD1. J gave up 5 bases and V 5 bases, and 7 bases lay outside the gene matches. The CDR3 covers 14 residues. CDR1 is MDHEN and CDR2 is SYDVKM in the germline V gene. This CDR3 reads CASSPTGVVYGYTF. The CDR3 nucleotides read TGTGCCAGCAGTCCGACAGGGGTAGTATATGGCTACACCTTC.

This chain links TRBV13 with TRBJ2-7, with 8 bases matching TRBD1. This CDR3 region has 13 residues. From germline, CDR1 is PRHDT and CDR2 FYEKMQ (reference sequence). Trimming took 6 bases from V and 5 from J; bases not matched to a gene: 6. Here the CDR3 DNA reads TGTGCCAGCAGAAGGACAGGGACTCACGAGCAGTACTTC. This translates into CASRRTGTHEQYF. Complete variable domain (other parts from reference TRBV13 and TRBJ2-7): AAGVIQSPRHLIKEKRETATLKCYPIPRHDTVYWYQQGPGQDPQFLISFYEKMQSDKGSIPDRFSAQQFSDYHSELNMSSLELGDSALYFCASRRTGTHEQYFGPGTRLTVT.

The J gene is TRBJ1-1, the V gene TRBV9; 7 bases agree with TRBD1. The CDR3 extends over 16 amino acids. From germline, CDR1 is SGDLS and CDR2 YYNGEE. Trimming at V came to 4 bases and at J to 1 base, leaving 10 bases not matched to a gene. The CDR3 DNA sequence: TGTGCCAGCAGCTTTCCTAGGGACAGACCGAACACTGAAGCTTTCTTT. It codes for CASSFPRDRPNTEAFF. Filled out from reference TRBV9 and TRBJ1-1, the complete variable domain reads DSGVTQTPKHLITATGQRVTLRCSPRSGDLSVYWYQQSLDQGLQFLIQYYNGEERAKGNILERFSAQQFPDLHSELNLSSLELGDSALYFCASSFPRDRPNTEAFFGQGTRLTVV.

The genes are TRBV10-3 and TRBJ2-1; tentatively, D is TRBD1 or TRBD2 (7 bases each). The V end was cut by 10 bases, the J end by 4 bases, with 17 bases between. This CDR3 contains 14 residues. Germline-derived CDR1 and CDR2 are ENHRY and SYGVKD. The CDR3 here is CATQGGGRYNEQFF. DNA of the CDR3: TGTGCCACCCAGGGGGGGGGCCGTTACAATGAGCAGTTCTTC.

This clonotype came up a few times. The chain is built from TRBV23-1 and TRBJ1-1; D is ambiguous. TRBV23-1 is treated as an ORF (open reading frame) with a function not yet certain. This CDR3 contains 14 residues. The V and J ends lost 6 bases and 0 bases respectively, with 11 bases between them. Here the CDR3 reads CASRTFEVNTEAFF. In DNA form, the CDR3 reads TGCGCCAGCAGGACATTCGAGGTGAACACTGAAGCTTTCTTT.